The 19 T cell receptor beta chains below all came from one sample that was sequenced in a study of CD8 T cells in ankylosing spondylitis. Study results and caveats: What appeared characteristic of ankylosing spondylitis blood was a TCR beta motif of under 10 highly homologous variants.

TCRdb redid the calling of the 5' RACE reads with MiXCR, one entry per CDR3 protein. This sample has about 510,000 distinct CDR3 sequences, with approximately 5% found just once. These TCRs are of unknown antigen specificity. Sequences were obtained from blood, either unsorted or a sorted T cell fraction (not recorded which). These receptors were taken from a male donor with ankylosing spondylitis.

This clonotype was counted many times. V and J are TRBV7-2 and TRBJ2-2, with a possible D match to TRBD2 (6 bases). V was clipped by 1 base and J by 7 bases, with 10 bases between them. This CDR3 region has 14 residues. The germline V gene has CDR1 SGHTA and CDR2 FQGNSA. The CDR3 region is CASSLGRAVGELFF. The CDR3 bases are TGTGCCAGCAGCTTAGGGAGGGCTGTCGGGGAGCTGTTTTTT.

This clonotype has ten or more counts. The chain links TRBV10-3 to TRBJ1-1; TRBD1 matches 7 bases. The CDR3 totals 13 residues. The J segment lost 5 bases and the V segment lost 7 bases, leaving 7 bases of the junction unmatched. Germline V lookup: CDR1 ENHRY, CDR2 SYGVKD. The CDR3 loop is CAITRQGDTEAFF. CDR3 coding DNA: TGTGCCATCACCCGACAGGGCGATACTGAAGCTTTCTTT.

This clonotype came up many times. The chain joins TRBV6-5 to TRBJ2-6, with D tentatively TRBD2 (6 bases). The CDR3 extends over 16 amino acids. The germline gives CDR1 MNHEY, CDR2 SVGAGI. V lost 5 bases to trimming and J lost 0 bases, with 11 bases between them. This CDR3 reads CASSISGVSGANVLTF. CDR3 DNA sequence: TGTGCCAGCAGTATCTCGGGGGTCTCTGGGGCCAACGTCCTGACTTTC.

The chain links TRBV11-2 to TRBJ2-7; TRBD1 might be the D (5 bases). The CDR3 is 13 amino acids. The V and J ends lost 6 bases and 3 bases respectively, with 12 bases between them. The V gene's germline CDR1 is SGHAT and CDR2 FQNNGV. DNA of the CDR3: TGTGCCAGCAGTATAGACAGAGACTACGAGCAGTACTTC. As protein: CASSIDRDYEQYF.

This clonotype was seen many times. This sequence joins TRBV29-1 and TRBJ2-7; D possibly uses TRBD1 or TRBD2 (5 bases each). Trimming took off 4 bases at V and 5 bases at J, with 15 bases between the two ends. The CDR3 covers 13 residues. In germline, CDR1 is SQVTM, CDR2 ANQGSEA. In nucleotides, the CDR3 is TGCAGCGTTGTAAGGGACGCCTTTGACGAGCAGTACTTC. It is translated as CSVVRDAFDEQYF.

This clonotype was recorded at least ten times. The chain couples TRBV20-1 to TRBJ2-7; no firm D call. CDR3 length: 11 residues. The V end lost 3 bases, the J end lost 2 bases, and 5 bases lay between the germline ends. Germline loops: CDR1 DFQATT, CDR2 SNEGSKA (reference sequence). The DNA of the CDR3 is TGCAGTGCTAGCTTGCCCTACGAGCAGTACTTC. Amino acids: CSASLPYEQYF.

This clonotype was detected ten times or more. The V call is TRBV20-1, the J call TRBJ2-5; unclear D gene. Germline V gene lookup returns CDR1 DFQATT and CDR2 SNEGSKA (reference sequence). The CDR3 consists of 14 residues. The V gene lost 3 bases and the J gene lost 2 bases, with 13 bases spanning the gap. This chain's CDR3 is CSARRFGGQETQYF. The CDR3 DNA reads as TGCAGTGCTAGGAGGTTCGGTGGACAAGAGACCCAGTACTTC.

This clonotype was recorded many times. The rearrangement uses TRBV24-1 and TRBJ2-1; tentatively, D is TRBD1 or TRBD2 (5 bases each). The CDR3 is made up of 16 amino acids. The germline CDR1 and CDR2 sequences are KGHDR and SFDVKD. V was shortened by 4 bases and J by 5 bases, with 17 bases between the two germline ends. CDR3 coding DNA: TGTGCCACCAGTGAAAATAACCGGGACGGCAACAATGAGCAGTTCTTC. Its translation: CATSENNRDGNNEQFF.

This clonotype has just a few counts. The chain employs TRBV29-1 and TRBJ2-2, with 7 bases that match TRBD2. V trimming: 5 bases; J trimming: 0 bases; junction bases outside the gene matches: 3. The V gene's germline CDR1 is SQVTM and CDR2 ANQGSEA. The CDR3 contains 14 residues. DNA for the CDR3: TGCAGCGTTAGAGGACTAGCGAACACCGGGGAGCTGTTTTTT. It encodes CSVRGLANTGELFF.

There are many counts of this clonotype. The rearrangement joins TRBV12-3 or TRBV12-4 to TRBJ2-4; maybe TRBD2 (7 bases). The CDR3 is made up of 15 amino acids. The V and J ends lost 6 bases and 3 bases respectively, with 15 bases between them. The chain's CDR3 is CASSKRGGGKNIQYF. The CDR3 DNA reads as TGTGCCAGCAGCAAGAGGGGGGGAGGCAAAAACATTCAGTACTTC.

This clonotype occurred once. This could be a read error, since a much larger clone is one nucleotide away. This chain connects TRBV20-1 to TRBJ2-3; no clear D. The V gene's germline CDR1 is DFQATT and CDR2 SNEGSKA (reference sequence). The CDR3 sequence is 15 residues long. The CDR3 DNA reads as TGCAGTGCTGGGCAGGCGGTGATGACCACAGATACGCAGTTTTTT. Amino acid sequence: CSAGQAVMTTDTQFF.

The gene calls are TRBV3-1 and TRBJ2-1; TRBD2 agrees at 9 bases. V was clipped by 0 bases and J by 6 bases; unmatched bases: 3. Germline V CDR1 and CDR2: LGHDT, YNNKEL (reference sequence). The CDR3 runs 15 residues. CDR3: CASSQEGGRGNEQFF. CDR3 bases: TGTGCCAGCAGCCAAGAGGGCGGGAGGGGCAATGAGCAGTTCTTC.

This clonotype has at least ten counts. This chain joins TRBV12-3 or TRBV12-4 and TRBJ1-5; D not certain. CDR3 size: 14 residues. The V end was cut by 3 bases, the J end by 5 bases, with 11 bases between. The CDR3 DNA reads as TGTGCCAGCAGTTTCCTCTCCCTGGATCAGCCCCAGCATTTT. Translating it yields CASSFLSLDQPQHF.

This clonotype was observed many times. V and J are TRBV6-2 or TRBV6-3 and TRBJ2-5; 8 positions agree with TRBD2. The CDR3 sequence is 16 residues long. CDR1 is MNHEY and CDR2 is SVGEGT in the germline V gene. V dropped 3 bases and J dropped 5; count of bases not matched to a gene: 11. The CDR3 DNA sequence: TGTGCCAGCAGTTATATCGGGACTAGTATCGCCGAGACCCAGTACTTC. This translates into CASSYIGTSIAETQYF.

The sample holds many counts of this clonotype. V usage is TRBV7-9 and J usage is TRBJ2-5; either TRBD1 or TRBD2 may supply D (5 bases each). From germline, CDR1 is SEHNR and CDR2 FQNEAQ (reference sequence). The germline V and J ends were trimmed by 3 bases and 5 bases, with 13 bases remaining between them. The CDR3 length is 14 residues. In DNA form, the CDR3 reads TGTGCCAGCAGCTTTGGGGGAATGCGGGAGACCCAGTACTTC. As protein: CASSFGGMRETQYF. Drawing the rest from reference TRBV7-9 and TRBJ2-5, the complete variable domain is DTGVSQNPRHKITKRGQNVTFRCDPISEHNRLYWYRQTLGQGPEFLTYFQNEAQLEKSRLLSDRFSAERPKGSFSTLEIQRTEQGDSAMYLCASSFGGMRETQYFGPGTRLLVL.

This clonotype occurred many times. This chain uses TRBV4-2 with TRBJ1-2; 9 bases are shared with TRBD1. Per germline, CDR1 LGHNA and CDR2 YNFKEQ. There are 17 residues in the CDR3. J gave up 1 base and V 3 bases, and 9 bases lay outside the gene matches. CDR3 in DNA: TGTGCCAGCAGCCACCCGGACAGGGGAGTAGTTAACTATGGCTACACCTTC. Translated, it gives CASSHPDRGVVNYGYTF.

This rearrangement joins TRBV28 to TRBJ1-1; 12 bases map to TRBD1. The V segment lost 8 bases and the J segment 6 bases; nucleotides outside the gene matches: 4. The CDR3 consists of 13 residues. Looked up from germline, CDR1 is MDHEN and CDR2 is SYDVKM. The CDR3 reads CASLGTGGSEAFF. The CDR3 DNA sequence: TGTGCCAGCCTCGGGACAGGGGGCTCTGAAGCTTTCTTT.

This clonotype was observed at least ten times. The chain employs TRBV12-3 or TRBV12-4 and TRBJ1-1, with D hard to call. The CDR3 is 13 residues long. V dropped 2 bases and J dropped 1 base, with 5 bases sitting between them. For the CDR3, the DNA is TGTGCCAGCAGTTTAAACACGAACACTGAAGCTTTCTTT. This translates into CASSLNTNTEAFF.

This clonotype was counted many times. The V and J genes are TRBV20-1 and TRBJ2-7; TRBD1 agrees at 7 bases. The trim removed 0 bases at V and 6 bases at J, leaving 17 bases unmatched. The CDR3 totals 17 residues. Germline V CDR1 and CDR2: DFQATT, SNEGSKA (reference sequence). The CDR3 is CSARDQGRQGRRGEQYF. Here the CDR3 DNA reads TGCAGTGCTAGAGATCAAGGGAGACAGGGACGAAGGGGCGAGCAGTACTTC.